The 12 T cell receptor beta chains in this list originate from one sample, sequenced in a study of T cell clonality in common variable immunodeficiency. Libraries were prepared by immunoSEQ multiplex PCR; TCRdb keeps only in-frame clonotypes and omits some of them. Sampling found tens of thousands of clones, none seen once. Input material: peripheral blood mononuclear cells. The receptors here all came from a person aged 18 to 75 in good health.

This clone was counted many times. The read falls 3 residues short of the CDR3 end, and the missing part is taken from the germline J gene. This chain links TRBV12-3 or TRBV12-4 with TRBJ2-5; 7 positions agree with TRBD1. V shed 6 bases, J shed 5 bases, and the junction held 6 bases outside the gene matches. The CDR3 consists of 13 residues. Incomplete CDR3 DNA: TGTGCCAGCAGCCAACAGGACAGGGAGACC. Translating it yields CASSQQDRET. The entire CDR3 protein is CASSQQDRETQYF.

This clone was picked up many times. The read terminates 3 residues ahead of where the CDR3 ends, so the germline J gene completes it. The chain is built from TRBV10-3 and TRBJ2-1, with 10 nucleotides matching TRBD2. Germline V gives CDR1 ENHRY, CDR2 SYGVKD. V trimming: 6 bases; J trimming: 5 bases; junction bases outside the gene matches: 4. The CDR3 has 14 amino acids. The CDR3 protein is CAIRAGTSDNEQFF. Incomplete CDR3 DNA: TGTGCCATCAGGGCCGGGACTAGCGACAATGAG.

This clone was counted at least ten times. The part of the CDR3 DNA that was read is TGCAGTGCTATGTGGACAATGAACACTGAA. Translation: CSAMWTMNTE. The full CDR3 protein is CSAMWTMNTEAFF. The chain links TRBV20-1 to TRBJ1-1; D might be TRBD1 (5 bases). The CDR3 end lies 3 residues beyond the end of the read and is filled in from the germline J gene. The V and J ends lost 4 bases and 0 bases respectively, with 9 bases between them. This CDR3 has 13 residues. Per germline, CDR1 DFQATT and CDR2 SNEGSKA (reference sequence).

About this clone itself: The read ends 3 residues shy of where the CDR3 ends; the end is completed using the germline J gene. This sequence joins TRBV6-1 and TRBJ1-1, with TRBD1 matching over 9 bases. The germline CDR1 and CDR2 sequences are MNHNS and SASEGT. The CDR3 is 15 residues long. Losses at the gene ends were 2 bases for V and 5 bases for J; bases not matched to a gene: 6. This chain's CDR3 is CASSERTGGRTEAFF. The covered CDR3 bases are TGTGCCAGCAGTGAACGTACAGGGGGCCGGACTGAA.

This clone occurred many times. The sequenced fragment ends 3 residues before the CDR3 boundary, so the rest is inferred from the germline J gene. This chain joins TRBV5-4 and TRBJ2-3, with D possibly being TRBD2 (6 bases). Germline V gene data show CDR1 as SGHNT and CDR2 as YYREEE (reference sequence). The CDR3 sequence is 14 residues long. Trimming cost V 1 base and J 1 base, with 7 bases left between them. CDR3 DNA, as far as it was read: TGTGCCAGCAGCTTGTCGGGGGGCACAGATACG. It specifies CASSLSGGTDT. The CDR3 in its entirety is CASSLSGGTDTQYF.

As for this clone: The junction shows a germline mismatch at one end, possibly a read error. The read halts 3 residues ahead of the CDR3 end, with the missing end drawn from the germline J gene. This chain joins TRBV7-9 and TRBJ1-3, with D hard to call. The CDR3 loop spans 11 amino acids. CDR1 is SEHNR and CDR2 is FQNEAQ in the germline V gene (reference sequence). The CDR3 loop is CSSSPYDTIYF. CDR3 DNA (partial): TGTTCCAGCAGCCCGTATGACACC.

This clone has ten or more counts. The DNA ends 3 residues before the CDR3 does, and the rest of the CDR3 is filled in from the germline J gene. The chain links TRBV28 to TRBJ1-4; no clear D. Trimming pared 4 bases from V and 0 bases from J, leaving 3 bases between. The CDR3 spans 13 residues. The germline gives CDR1 MDHEN, CDR2 SYDVKM. CDR3 sequence: CASSSATNEKLFF. The DNA read from the CDR3 is TGTGCCAGCAGTTCTGCAACTAATGAAAAA.

This clone has at least ten counts. The sequenced CDR3 bases are TGTGCCAGCAGCCCTGCGGATACG. Amino acid sequence: CASSPADT. The whole CDR3 sequence reads CASSPADTQYF. This chain uses TRBV7-2 with TRBJ2-3, with no clear D. The read comes to an end 3 residues before the CDR3 does, leaving the germline J gene to fill in the end. V was clipped by 5 bases and J by 6 bases, with 6 bases between them. Per germline, CDR1 SGHTA and CDR2 FQGNSA. This CDR3 comprises 11 residues. Supplemented by reference TRBV7-2 and TRBJ2-3, the full variable domain reads GAGVSQSPSNKVTEKGKDVELRCDPISGHTALYWYRQSLGQGLEFLIYFQGNSAPDKSGLPSDRFSAERTGGSVSTLTIQRTQQEDSAVYLCASSPADTQYFGPGTRLTVL.

This clone was counted at least ten times. The DNA ends 3 residues before the CDR3 does, and the rest of the CDR3 is filled in from the germline J gene. This chain connects TRBV4-2 to TRBJ2-5; 8 nucleotides line up with TRBD2. The ends lost 1 base at V and 5 bases at J; junction bases unmatched: 6. Germline V gene sequence: CDR1 LGHNA, CDR2 YNFKEQ. The CDR3 is made up of 15 amino acids. The CDR3 bases that were read are TGTGCCAGCAGCCAAGTGAGCGGGAGTGGGGAGACC. As protein: CASSQVSGSGET. The CDR3, in full, reads CASSQVSGSGETQYF.

This clone was recorded many times. The CDR3 end is not reached by the read, which stops 3 residues before it; the germline J gene fills it in. The chain employs TRBV7-9 and TRBJ2-6; D uncertain. This CDR3 comprises 15 residues. The V end was cut by 3 bases, the J end by 2 bases, with 8 bases between. The germline gives CDR1 SEHNR, CDR2 FQNEAQ (reference sequence). Partial CDR3 DNA: TGTGCCAGCAGCTTTTTACATCCTGGGGCCAACGTC. It is translated as CASSFLHPGANV. The CDR3 as a whole reads CASSFLHPGANVLTF.

This clone appeared many times. The read falls 3 residues short of the CDR3 end, and the missing part is taken from the germline J gene. This rearrangement joins TRBV19 to TRBJ1-1, with 9 bases that match TRBD1. CDR3 length: 15 amino acids. Trimming took 8 bases from V and 3 from J; bases not matched to a gene: 10. CDR1 is LNHDA and CDR2 is SQIVND in the germline V gene (reference sequence). CDR3 region: CASGTGSGVDTEAFF. CDR3 bases read: TGTGCCAGTGGGACAGGGTCGGGGGTAGACACTGAA.

Points on this clone: The sequence runs out 3 residues before the end of the CDR3; the remainder is reconstructed from the germline J gene. The chain couples TRBV20-1 to TRBJ2-7; D perhaps matches TRBD2 (7 bases). The CDR3 runs to 14 residues. With 0 bases removed from V and 5 bases from J, the gap between germline ends came to 14 bases. Germline CDR1 and CDR2: DFQATT and SNEGSKA (reference sequence). The sequenced CDR3 bases are TGCAGTGCTAGAGATAGGGGGGGCTGGAACGAG. Amino acids: CSARDRGGWNE. The CDR3, in full, reads CSARDRGGWNEQYF.